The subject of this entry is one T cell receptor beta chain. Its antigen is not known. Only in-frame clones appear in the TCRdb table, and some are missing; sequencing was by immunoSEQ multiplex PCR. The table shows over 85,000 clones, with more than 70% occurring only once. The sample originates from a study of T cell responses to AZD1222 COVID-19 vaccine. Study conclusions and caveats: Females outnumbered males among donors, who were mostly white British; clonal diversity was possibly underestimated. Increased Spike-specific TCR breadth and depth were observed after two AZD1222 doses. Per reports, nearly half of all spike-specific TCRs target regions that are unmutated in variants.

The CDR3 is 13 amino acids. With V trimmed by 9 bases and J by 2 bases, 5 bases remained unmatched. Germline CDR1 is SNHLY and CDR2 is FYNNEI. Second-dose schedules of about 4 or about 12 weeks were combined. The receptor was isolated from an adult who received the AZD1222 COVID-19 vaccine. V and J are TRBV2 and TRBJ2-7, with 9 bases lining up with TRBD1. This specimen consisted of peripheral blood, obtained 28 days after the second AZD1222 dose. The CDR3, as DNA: TGTGCCAGGGGGGACAGGGTACCCTACGAGCAGTACTTC. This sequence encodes CARGDRVPYEQYF.